Listed below are T cell receptor beta chains from one sample, sequenced in a study of blood T cell repertoires in COVID-19. Profiling relied on immunoSEQ multiplex PCR, and the TCRdb table lists in-frame clones only, not all of them. The table records 65,000 to 90,000 clones, roughly 82% of them present only once. Material: peripheral blood. Every receptor here comes from a man between 60 and 75 years old with acute or convalescent COVID-19. Both conserved end residues are part of each CDR3. The D gene is left open where the match is weak. The listing skips clone size in some rows; elsewhere it reads once, few, many or a size class.

D,V,J,size,CDR3,DNA
.,TRBV12-5,TRBJ1-5,.,CASGFGDSSNQPQHF,TGTGCTAGTGGTTTCGGCGACTCTAGCAATCAGCCCCAGCATTTT
.,TRBV5-6,TRBJ1-2,.,CASSGIDSSYGYTF,TGTGCCAGCAGCGGTATCGACAGCTCCTACGGCTACACCTTC
TRBD2,TRBV15,TRBJ2-3,.,CATSRGTSGSPSTDTQYF,TGTGCCACCAGCAGGGGGACTAGCGGGAGCCCTAGCACAGATACGCAGTATTTT
TRBD2,TRBV6-2/TRBV6-3,TRBJ2-4,.,CASSYSSSSGESKNIQYF,TGTGCCAGCAGTTACTCGAGTTCTAGCGGGGAAAGCAAAAACATTCAGTACTTC
.,TRBV7-2,TRBJ1-3,.,CASSPDNSGNTIYF,TGTGCCAGCAGCCCGGACAACTCTGGAAACACCATATATTTT
TRBD1,TRBV15,TRBJ1-4,.,CATSRGDRGVEKLFF,TGTGCCACCAGCAGAGGGGACAGGGGGGTCGAAAAACTGTTTTTT
.,TRBV29-1,TRBJ2-7,.,CSVEPRNGEQYF,TGCAGCGTTGAGCCTCGAAACGGCGAGCAGTACTTC
TRBD1,TRBV27,TRBJ2-3,.,CASSLTPPTGLLPDTQYF,TGTGCCAGCAGTCTTACCCCCCCGACAGGGTTATTACCAGATACGCAGTATTTT
.,TRBV6-1,TRBJ1-3,.,CASSELGGRNTIYF,TGTGCCAGCAGTGAATTGGGGGGAAGAAACACCATATATTTT
.,TRBV9,TRBJ2-7,.,CASSVSGGSYEQYF,TGTGCCAGCAGCGTTAGCGGTGGATCCTACGAGCAGTACTTC
.,TRBV23-1,TRBJ1-2,.,CASSPVCGGLYGYTF,TGCGCCAGCAGTCCCGTTTGTGGAGGGCTCTATGGCTACACCTTC
TRBD1,TRBV7-2,TRBJ2-5,.,CASSETGGAAETQYF,TGTGCCAGCAGTGAGACAGGGGGCGCCGCGGAGACCCAGTACTTC
.,TRBV29-1,TRBJ1-2,.,CSAQEGEVYGYTF,TGCAGCGCCCAAGAGGGAGAGGTCTATGGCTACACCTTC
.,TRBV20-1,TRBJ1-2,few,CSVDSGGYTF,TGCAGTGTGGACAGCGGAGGCTACACCTTC
.,TRBV29-1,TRBJ2-5,.,CSVEGTVGETQYF,TGCAGCGTTGAAGGAACAGTTGGGGAGACCCAGTACTTC
TRBD2,TRBV9,TRBJ2-1,.,CASSVWLAGVNEQFF,TGTGCCAGCAGCGTATGGCTAGCGGGAGTCAATGAGCAGTTCTTC
TRBD1,TRBV20-1,TRBJ1-5,.,CSASRQGAGVLQPQHF,TGCAGTGCTAGTCGCCAGGGGGCTGGCGTATTGCAGCCCCAGCATTTT
TRBD1,TRBV2,TRBJ2-7,.,CASMGQWYEQYF,TGTGCCAGCATGGGACAGTGGTACGAGCAGTACTTC
.,TRBV24-1,TRBJ2-3,.,CATAGSSTDTQYF,TGTGCCACCGCGGGCTCTAGCACAGATACGCAGTATTTT
.,TRBV6-5,TRBJ2-7,.,CASTREEGATYEQYF,TGTGCCAGCACCAGGGAGGAGGGGGCAACCTACGAGCAGTACTTC
.,TRBV19,TRBJ2-5,.,CASSRSPGQETQYF,TGTGCCAGTAGTCGGTCCCCGGGTCAAGAGACCCAGTACTTC
.,TRBV6-5,TRBJ1-1,.,CASSGKDILNTEAFF,TGTGCCAGCAGCGGCAAGGACATTTTGAACACTGAAGCTTTCTTT
.,TRBV12-2,TRBJ1-2,.,CASRSDTGGDYGYTF,TGTGCAAGTCGCTCAGACACAGGGGGCGACTATGGCTACACCTTC
.,TRBV6-6,TRBJ1-1,.,CASTPDSYTEAFF,TGTGCCAGCACCCCGGACAGTTACACTGAAGCTTTCTTT
.,TRBV14,TRBJ2-1,.,CASSPLGVGQFF,TGTGCCAGCAGCCCCTTAGGGGTCGGGCAGTTCTTC
TRBD1,TRBV7-2,TRBJ2-5,.,CASSSGTGARETQYF,TGTGCCAGCAGCTCCGGGACAGGGGCCAGAGAGACCCAGTACTTC
.,TRBV6-5,TRBJ2-7,few,CASSTRDNVYEQYF,TGTGCCAGCAGCACCCGGGACAACGTCTACGAGCAGTACTTC